The rows below give T cell receptor beta chains drawn from one sample of a study of T cell responses to AZD1222 COVID-19 vaccine. TCRdb's copy holds only in-frame clones and misses some; the assay was immunoSEQ multiplex PCR. The repertoire consists of 100,000 to 120,000 clones, with approximately 90% occurring once and the leading ten covering more than 9%. The input for sequencing was peripheral blood, taken on day 0 of AZD1222 vaccination. The receptors were gathered from an adult in good health. CDR3s include the opening cysteine and the closing phenylalanine or tryptophan. The D gene is left open where the match is weak. Clone size is shown for a subset of rows, as once, few, many or a class of expanded clone.

j_call cdr3_length clone_size d_call v_call cdr3_aa cdr3_nt
TRBJ2-7 16 NA TRBD2 TRBV28 CASSLLGAGGSDEQYF TGTGCCAGCAGTTTACTTGGGGCGGGAGGGAGTGACGAGCAGTACTTC
TRBJ2-2 15 few TRBD2 TRBV7-9 CASGPSGRSTGELFF TGTGCCAGCGGGCCTAGCGGGAGAAGTACCGGGGAGCTGTTTTTT
TRBJ2-5 15 NA TRBD2 TRBV7-2 CASSLGGGSGETQYF TGTGCCAGCAGCTTAGGTGGCGGGAGTGGAGAGACCCAGTACTTC
TRBJ2-7 13 NA NA TRBV6-5 CASSYSTGAEQYF TGTGCCAGCAGTTACTCGACGGGGGCCGAGCAGTACTTC
TRBJ2-7 16 NA NA TRBV7-6 CASSPGQGISSYEQYF TGTGCCAGCAGCCCGGGTCAGGGAATCAGCTCCTACGAGCAGTACTTC
TRBJ1-2 15 NA NA TRBV19 CASSPSQARTGGYTF TGTGCCAGTAGTCCCTCCCAGGCGCGCACGGGAGGCTACACCTTC
TRBJ2-1 15 NA NA TRBV14 CASSPWSSSYNEQFF TGTGCCAGCAGCCCCTGGTCGAGCTCCTACAATGAGCAGTTCTTC
TRBJ1-2 12 NA NA TRBV28 CASSFMGYGYTF TGTGCCAGCAGTTTTATGGGGTATGGCTACACCTTC
TRBJ2-2 17 NA NA TRBV4-3 CASSQGKGGTHTGELFF TGCGCCAGCAGCCAAGGAAAAGGTGGGACACACACCGGGGAGCTGTTTTTT
TRBJ1-2 13 NA NA TRBV7-9 CASSLGQGDGYTF TGTGCCAGCAGCTTAGGGCAGGGCGATGGCTACACCTTC
TRBJ2-7 14 NA NA TRBV4-2 CASSRERGRYEQYF TGTGCCAGCAGCCGAGAGCGTGGGCGTTACGAGCAGTACTTC
TRBJ2-1 14 NA NA TRBV20-1 CSASWVFHLNEQFF TGCAGTGCTAGTTGGGTGTTTCACCTTAATGAGCAGTTCTTC
TRBJ2-6 15 NA TRBD1 TRBV6-5 CASSSTGVGANVLTF TGTGCCAGCAGTTCCACAGGGGTTGGGGCCAACGTCCTGACTTTC
TRBJ2-2 16 NA NA TRBV11-2 CASSLIILALAGELFF TGTGCCAGCAGCTTAATTATCCTAGCGTTAGCCGGGGAGCTGTTTTTT
TRBJ2-3 15 NA NA TRBV2 CASSEVVTLTDTQYF TGTGCCAGCAGTGAAGTGGTGACACTCACAGATACGCAGTATTTT
TRBJ1-2 13 NA NA TRBV2 CASSEGNSYGYTF TGTGCCAGCAGTGAAGGAAACAGCTATGGCTACACCTTC
TRBJ2-7 13 NA NA TRBV7-9 CASSSGLSYEQYF TGTGCCAGCAGCTCCGGACTGTCCTACGAGCAGTACTTC
TRBJ1-2 15 NA NA TRBV21-1 CASSKKVMWFYGYTF TGTGCCAGCAGCAAAAAGGTTATGTGGTTCTATGGCTACACCTTC
TRBJ2-7 10 NA NA TRBV2 CASRSYEQYF TGTGCCAGCAGATCCTACGAGCAGTACTTC
TRBJ1-1 14 NA NA TRBV28 CASSFRRANTEAFF TGTGCCAGCAGTTTCCGCAGGGCGAACACTGAAGCTTTCTTT
TRBJ1-2 13 NA TRBD1 TRBV12-3/TRBV12-4 CASTRTGGGGYTF TGTGCCAGCACTCGGACAGGGGGAGGGGGCTACACCTTC
TRBJ2-7 14 NA NA TRBV5-8 CASSLDNRVYEQYF TGTGCCAGCAGCTTGGACAACAGGGTCTACGAGCAGTACTTC
TRBJ2-2 12 NA NA TRBV12-3/TRBV12-4 CASSRNTGELFF TGTGCCAGCAGCAGAAACACCGGGGAGCTGTTTTTT
TRBJ2-7 13 few NA TRBV7-2 CASSLGSETEQYF TGTGCCAGCAGCTTAGGTAGCGAGACCGAGCAGTACTTC
TRBJ1-1 12 NA NA TRBV29-1 CSVEVGNTEAFF TGCAGCGTTGAAGTGGGGAACACTGAAGCTTTCTTT
TRBJ2-7 14 NA NA TRBV5-1 CASRPYGEPYEQYF TGCGCCAGCAGGCCTTACGGGGAGCCCTACGAGCAGTACTTC
TRBJ2-1 15 few NA TRBV6-4 CASSDTDGSYNEQFF TGTGCCAGCAGTGACACGGACGGCTCCTACAATGAGCAGTTCTTC
TRBJ2-7 15 NA TRBD2 TRBV14 CASSQVLGGRFEQYF TGTGCCAGCAGCCAAGTTTTGGGCGGGAGATTCGAGCAGTACTTC
TRBJ2-1 13 NA TRBD2 TRBV3-1/TRBV3-2 CASSLAGEDEQFF TGTGCCAGCAGCCTAGCGGGAGAGGATGAGCAGTTCTTC
TRBJ2-2 15 NA TRBD1 TRBV5-1 CASRAQGLDTGELFF TGCGCCAGTCGGGCACAGGGGTTGGACACCGGGGAGCTGTTTTTT
TRBJ2-1 13 NA NA TRBV4-2 CASTTTGRDEQFF TGTGCCAGCACGACAACGGGTCGCGATGAGCAGTTCTTC
TRBJ1-1 11 NA NA TRBV5-6 CASSGDTEAFF TGTGCCAGCTCGGGGGACACTGAAGCTTTCTTT
TRBJ2-5 16 NA NA TRBV10-3 CAISESPTDHQETQYF TGTGCCATCAGTGAGTCTCCGACAGACCACCAAGAGACCCAGTACTTC